This T cell receptor (beta chain) derives from a study of blood T cell repertoires in COVID-19. Study in general: The United States, Italy and Spain were the sources of the acute and convalescent COVID-19 samples. PBMCs, B-cell-depleted T cells, or T cells provided the cDNA or gDNA that made up the material.

Authors' methods: Using reference gene primer amplification, nucleated cell counts were estimated. TCRdb's copy holds only in-frame clones and misses some; the assay was immunoSEQ multiplex PCR. V, J and clone size were drawn from that table, and D and trimming were deduced from the DNA. The sample includes 300,000 to 450,000 clones, about 80% of them seen just once. Germline CDR1 SGHNT, CDR2 YENEEA. Trimming removed 6 bases from V and 5 bases from J; junction bases left unmatched: 4. The CDR3 covers 14 residues. Input material: peripheral blood. The chain has TRBV11-3 and TRBJ2-5; the match to TRBD2 covers 12 bases. The receptor's source is a human donor with acute or convalescent COVID-19. The donor label of this sample is uncertain. CDR3 loop: CASSRTSGDETQYF. The CDR3 nucleotides are TGTGCCAGCAGTCGGACTAGCGGGGATGAGACCCAGTACTTC.